These T cell receptor beta chains were read from a single sample in a study of blood T cells in healthy people across ages. TCRdb passed the 5' RACE reads through MiXCR, listing each CDR3 protein once. The sample has about 1 million distinct CDR3 sequences; 35% to 55% are singletons. Source material: blood. These receptors were taken from a woman in her sixties in good health. Each CDR3 is given with its conserved first and last residue. D genes are given only for firm matches. Clone size appears in some rows only: once, few, many, or a class for an expanded clone.

TRBV7-9,TRBJ1-1,.,TRBD1,CASSLKQGANTEAFF,TGTGCCAGCAGCCTCAAACAGGGGGCGAACACTGAAGCTTTCTTT
TRBV20-1,TRBJ2-1,.,TRBD2,CSARDRAGLAGRFEQFF,TGCAGTGCTAGAGATCGGGCAGGTCTAGCGGGAAGGTTTGAGCAGTTCTTC
TRBV5-4,TRBJ2-1,.,TRBD1,CASIRTGRNEQFF,TGTGCCAGCATCAGGACAGGGCGGAATGAGCAGTTCTTC
TRBV30,TRBJ2-1,once,TRBD2,CAWSVTGGNEQFF,TGTGCCTGGAGTGTAACGGGGGGGAATGAGCAGTTCTTC
TRBV3-1,TRBJ2-5,.,TRBD2,CASSQSGTAETQYF,TGTGCCAGCAGCCAAAGCGGGACCGCTGAGACCCAGTACTTC
TRBV5-1,TRBJ2-1,once,TRBD2,CASSLSHFRPGGTPSYNGQFF,TGCGCCAGCAGCTTGTCCCACTTTCGGCCGGGAGGGACTCCCTCCTACAATGGGCAGTTCTTC
TRBV7-3,TRBJ2-1,.,.,CASSSQGGLDPEQFF,TGTGCCAGCAGCTCCCAGGGGGGACTAGACCCTGAGCAGTTCTTC
TRBV29-1,TRBJ2-7,few,TRBD1,CSVGPRTGNYEQYF,TGCAGCGTTGGGCCTCGGACAGGGAACTACGAGCAGTACTTC
TRBV14,TRBJ2-5,few,.,CASSQKDRGLGETQYF,TGTGCCAGCAGCCAAAAGGACAGAGGGTTGGGAGAGACCCAGTACTTC
TRBV27,TRBJ2-5,.,.,CATGSPRETQYF,TGTGCCACCGGGTCTCCCAGAGAGACCCAGTACTTC
TRBV4-2,TRBJ2-5,.,.,CASSQDQGKLSETQYF,TGTGCCAGCAGCCAAGATCAGGGGAAGTTAAGTGAGACCCAGTACTTC
TRBV10-2,TRBJ2-5,.,TRBD2,CASSESASGRGQYF,TGCGCCAGCAGTGAGTCTGCTAGCGGGAGAGGGCAGTACTTC
TRBV7-2,TRBJ1-1,few,TRBD1,CASSSRLRDREFVGTEAFF,TGTGCCAGCAGCTCCCGATTGCGGGACAGGGAGTTTGTAGGGACTGAAGCTTTCTTT
TRBV20-1,TRBJ1-5,.,TRBD1,CSARALGQGDLRNQPQHF,TGCAGTGCTAGAGCTTTGGGACAGGGTGATTTGCGCAATCAGCCCCAGCATTTT
TRBV12-3/TRBV12-4,TRBJ2-1,few,.,CASWGEIGPVDEQFF,TGTGCCAGCTGGGGCGAGATAGGACCAGTGGATGAGCAGTTCTTC
TRBV14,TRBJ2-3,few,.,CASSQDRAADTQYF,TGTGCCAGCAGCCAAGATCGGGCTGCAGATACGCAGTATTTT
TRBV3-1,TRBJ1-6,once,TRBD1,CASSQLTGNSPLHF,TGTGCCAGCAGCCAACTGACAGGGAATTCACCCCTCCACTTT
TRBV20-1,TRBJ2-1,.,TRBD2,CSATPGLAGEGSYNEQFF,TGCAGTGCTACTCCCGGGCTAGCGGGAGAGGGCTCCTACAATGAGCAGTTCTTC
TRBV3-1,TRBJ2-3,.,TRBD2,CASSQEGLVGETDTQYF,TGTGCCAGCAGCCAAGAGGGACTAGTAGGTGAGACAGATACGCAGTATTTT
TRBV5-1,TRBJ2-7,many,TRBD2,CASSSTSGRRGTYEQYF,TGCGCCAGCAGCTCGACTAGCGGGAGGAGGGGTACCTACGAGCAGTACTTC
TRBV27,TRBJ2-7,few,TRBD2,CASSLNQAGHHEQYF,TGTGCCAGCAGTTTGAACCAAGCGGGGCACCACGAGCAGTACTTC
TRBV5-1,TRBJ1-5,.,TRBD1,CASSRRQGHRRNQPQHF,TGCGCCAGCAGCAGACGACAGGGGCATCGGCGCAATCAGCCCCAGCATTTT
TRBV7-9,TRBJ1-5,.,TRBD1,CASSSGQGASNQPQHF,TGTGCCAGCAGCTCAGGACAGGGGGCGAGCAATCAGCCCCAGCATTTT
TRBV12-5,TRBJ1-2,few,.,CASGLVPATGSGYTF,TGTGCTAGTGGTTTGGTACCGGCAACGGGGTCTGGCTACACCTTC
TRBV29-1,TRBJ1-1,.,.,CSVDGQVDTEAFF,TGCAGCGTTGATGGGCAGGTGGACACTGAAGCTTTCTTT
TRBV7-2,TRBJ2-7,.,.,CASSLGLGRAEQYF,TGTGCCAGCAGCTTAGGGCTAGGAAGGGCCGAGCAGTACTTC
TRBV20-1,TRBJ2-1,.,.,CNARLGGRSSYNEQFF,TGCAATGCTCGCCTTGGGGGACGAAGCTCCTACAATGAGCAGTTCTTC
TRBV6-1,TRBJ2-3,few,.,CASMEDTQYF,TGTGCCAGCATGGAAGATACGCAGTATTTT
TRBV29-1,TRBJ2-7,.,.,CSVSGTEAYEQYF,TGCAGCGTGTCCGGGACGGAAGCCTACGAGCAGTACTTC
TRBV4-2,TRBJ2-1,.,TRBD2,CASSQPSGIGNEQFF,TGTGCCAGCAGCCAACCTAGCGGGATCGGCAATGAGCAGTTCTTC
TRBV4-2,TRBJ1-4,many,.,CASSPEGAYGEKLFF,TGTGCCAGCAGCCCTGAAGGCGCGTATGGTGAAAAACTGTTTTTT
TRBV6-4,TRBJ2-7,.,.,CASSERVSSSYEQYF,TGTGCCAGCAGTGAGAGGGTATCAAGCTCCTACGAGCAGTACTTC
TRBV20-1,TRBJ1-1,.,TRBD1,CSAHGTGNTEAFF,TGCAGTGCCCACGGGACAGGGAACACTGAAGCTTTCTTT
TRBV15,TRBJ2-7,.,TRBD2,CATSPEGGHSYEQYF,TGTGCCACCAGCCCAGAGGGAGGGCACTCCTACGAGCAGTACTTC
TRBV20-1,TRBJ2-7,many,TRBD2,CSARLAGGTYEQYF,TGCAGTGCTAGACTAGCGGGAGGGACCTACGAGCAGTACTTC
TRBV4-1,TRBJ2-2,.,.,CASSQSHRVANTGELFF,TGCGCCAGCAGCCAGAGCCATCGAGTCGCGAACACCGGGGAGCTGTTTTTT
TRBV7-9,TRBJ2-1,few,TRBD1,CASSHEGAINEQFF,TGTGCCAGCAGCCATGAGGGGGCAATCAATGAGCAGTTCTTC
TRBV20-1,TRBJ2-7,once,TRBD2,CSASGSGTPLPYEQYF,TGCAGTGCTAGCGGGAGCGGGACCCCGTTGCCCTACGAGCAGTACTTC
TRBV25-1,TRBJ1-2,few,TRBD1,CASTPGQGRGYTF,TGTGCCAGCACCCCGGGACAGGGACGGGGCTACACCTTC
TRBV20-1,TRBJ2-7,few,.,CSASWGSYEQYF,TGCAGTGCTAGCTGGGGCTCCTACGAGCAGTACTTC
TRBV10-3,TRBJ2-5,few,.,CAISESGIQYF,TGTGCCATCAGTGAATCTGGGATTCAGTACTTC
TRBV7-9,TRBJ2-7,.,.,CASSIRSPGRDSYEQYF,TGTGCCAGCAGTATCAGGTCCCCGGGCAGGGACTCCTACGAGCAGTACTTC